These 17 T cell receptor beta chains were all obtained from the same sample, sequenced in a study of blood T cell repertoires in COVID-19. Using immunoSEQ multiplex PCR, the repertoire was profiled, and TCRdb retains in-frame clones only, with some absent. The sample lists fewer than 300,000 clones, over 75% occurring once. Source material: peripheral blood. The receptors stem from a man aged 45-60 years with active or convalescent COVID-19.

J is TRBJ2-3 and V is TRBV5-1; 10 bases line up with TRBD2. Germline loops: CDR1 SGHRS, CDR2 YFSETQ. The CDR3 is made up of 13 amino acids. Losses at the gene ends were 4 bases for V and 4 bases for J; bases not matched to a gene: 0. CDR3: CASSGLAADTQYF. In DNA form, the CDR3 reads TGCGCCAGCAGCGGACTAGCGGCAGATACGCAGTATTTT. The full variable domain, in which reference TRBV5-1 and TRBJ2-3 provide the parts outside the CDR3, is KAGVTQTPRYLIKTRGQQVTLSCSPISGHRSVSWYQQTPGQGLQFLFEYFSETQRNKGNFPGRFSGRQFSNSRSEMNVSTLELGDSALYLCASSGLAADTQYFGPGTRLTVL.

This clone was seen just once. The rearrangement joins TRBV19 to TRBJ2-2; possibly TRBD2 for D (5 bases). In germline, CDR1 is LNHDA, CDR2 SQIVND (reference sequence). The CDR3 sequence is 15 residues long. Trimming took off 3 bases at V and 0 bases at J, with 8 bases between the two ends. The CDR3 DNA sequence: TGTGCCAGTAGTATGGAGAGGGCGAACACCGGGGAGCTGTTTTTT. Its translation is CASSMERANTGELFF.

J is TRBJ1-6 and V is TRBV30; TRBD1 might be the D (5 bases). CDR3 length equals 13 residues. The germline CDR1 and CDR2 sequences are GTSNPN and SVGIG (reference sequence). Trimming pared 0 bases from V and 13 bases from J, leaving 13 bases between. The CDR3 protein is CAWSVGRESPLHF. CDR3 DNA sequence: TGTGCCTGGAGTGTTGGCAGGGAATCGCCCCTCCACTTT. Complete variable domain (other parts from reference TRBV30 and TRBJ1-6): SQTIHQWPATLVQPVGSPLSLECTVEGTSNPNLYWYRQAAGRGLQLLFYSVGIGQISSEVPQNLSASRPQDRQFILSSKKLLLSDSGFYLCAWSVGRESPLHFGNGTRLTVT.

This rearrangement joins TRBV4-2 to TRBJ2-1, with 9 positions matching TRBD2. The CDR3 contains 16 residues. Germline assignment: CDR1 LGHNA and CDR2 YNFKEQ. V was clipped by 0 bases and J by 7 bases; unmatched bases: 7. In DNA form, the CDR3 reads TGTGCCAGCAGCCAAGAGCCGGCTAGCGGGAAGAATGAGCAGTTCTTC. Protein product: CASSQEPASGKNEQFF.

This chain connects TRBV7-8 to TRBJ2-7; TRBD2 agrees at 7 bases. CDR3 size: 14 residues. Trimming removed 2 bases from V and 1 base from J; junction bases left unmatched: 2. CDR1 is SGHVS and CDR2 is FQNEAQ in the germline V gene. This chain's CDR3 is CASSLSGVSYEQYF. The CDR3 nucleotides read TGTGCCAGCAGCTTAAGCGGGGTATCCTACGAGCAGTACTTC.

The table lists this clone with a count of one. This chain connects TRBV7-9 to TRBJ2-5; D is uncertain. Germline CDR1 SEHNR, CDR2 FQNEAQ (reference sequence). The CDR3 loop spans 14 amino acids. Trimming left V 1 base short and J 5 bases short, with 11 bases between. The CDR3 loop reads CASSLGPARETQYF. Here the CDR3 DNA reads TGTGCCAGCAGCTTAGGCCCTGCGCGGGAGACCCAGTACTTC.

This chain connects TRBV6-9 to TRBJ1-5; no reliable D call. V lost 5 bases and J 13 bases, leaving 9 bases between the germline ends. Germline V gives CDR1 MNHGY, CDR2 SVAAGI. This CDR3 is built from 10 residues. This chain's CDR3 is CASSPKSQHF. DNA of the CDR3: TGTGCCAGCAGTCCTAAGTCACAGCATTTT.

The V and J genes are TRBV5-5 and TRBJ2-3; a possible D gene is TRBD1 (6 bases). Germline V gene sequence: CDR1 SGHKS, CDR2 YYEKEE (reference sequence). V shed 4 bases and J shed 2 bases, with 17 bases lying between them. CDR3 length equals 16 residues. As DNA, the CDR3 is TGTGCCAGCAGCCTCCTTTTCGGGGACAACACAGATACGCAGTATTTT. It translates to CASSLLFGDNTDTQYF. The variable domain in full, with the rest retrieved from reference TRBV5-5 and TRBJ2-3, is DAGVTQSPTHLIKTRGQQVTLRCSPISGHKSVSWYQQVLGQGPQFIFQYYEKEERGRGNFPDRFSARQFPNYSSELNVNALLLGDSALYLCASSLLFGDNTDTQYFGPGTRLTVL.

This clone was counted a few times. V is TRBV15 and J is TRBJ1-3; the match to TRBD1 covers 8 bases. J was trimmed by 4 bases and V by 1 base; bases with no gene match: 6. The CDR3 runs 16 residues. The germline V gene encodes CDR1 LNHNV and CDR2 YYDKDF (reference sequence). The CDR3 here is CATSRGWTGSGNTIYF. CDR3 DNA sequence: TGTGCCACCAGCAGAGGCTGGACAGGGTCCGGAAACACCATATATTTT.

V is TRBV29-1 and J is TRBJ1-1; 7 bases fit TRBD1. CDR3 length: 15 amino acids. The V gene end was trimmed by 4 bases and the J gene end by 4 bases; junction bases not matched to a gene: 12. Germline CDR1 reads SQVTM; CDR2 reads ANQGSEA. The DNA of the CDR3 is TGCAGCGTTGGGCTACAGGGGCTACGAGGCACTGAAGCTTTCTTT. Its protein is CSVGLQGLRGTEAFF.

The genes are TRBV7-2 and TRBJ1-4; a possible D gene is TRBD1 (5 bases). V lost 2 bases and J lost 10, with 17 bases in between. Per the germline V gene, CDR1 is SGHTA and CDR2 is FQGNSA. The CDR3 runs 15 residues. The CDR3 DNA reads as TGTGCCAGCAGCTTAACCCCCGGGGGGTCTGGAAAACTGTTTTTT. Translated, it gives CASSLTPGGSGKLFF.

V gene TRBV6-6 combines with J gene TRBJ2-5; D is possibly TRBD2 (6 bases). The CDR3 sequence is 16 residues long. Deletions cut 3 bases from V and 7 bases from J, with 21 bases between. Germline V gene lookup returns CDR1 MNHNY and CDR2 SVGAGI (reference sequence). The CDR3 spells CASSYSFGTVPGTQYF. CDR3 nucleotide sequence: TGTGCCAGCAGTTATAGTTTTGGGACTGTACCAGGGACCCAGTACTTC.

The V gene is TRBV6-4, the J gene TRBJ2-1; the D is unclear. CDR3 size: 13 residues. Trimming cost V 8 bases and J 10 bases, with 18 bases left between them. The germline V gene encodes CDR1 MRHNA and CDR2 SNTAGT. The CDR3 here is CASAPRLQAEQFF. In nucleotides, the CDR3 is TGTGCCAGCGCCCCGAGACTCCAAGCCGAGCAGTTCTTC.

This clone was observed a single time. V usage is TRBV2 and J usage is TRBJ2-4, with TRBD1 matching over 9 bases. CDR1 and CDR2 from the germline V gene are SNHLY and FYNNEI. With V trimmed by 6 bases and J by 0 bases, 6 bases remained unmatched. The CDR3 has 16 residues. DNA of the CDR3: TGTGCCAGCAGGAGGACAGGGGTCCTAGCCAAAAACATTCAGTACTTC. Protein: CASRRTGVLAKNIQYF.

A single count supports this clone. The chain links TRBV3-1 (or the pseudogene TRBV3-2) to TRBJ1-1, with a weak D call TRBD1 (5 bases). Germline CDR1 and CDR2: LGHDT and YNNKEL (reference sequence). Deletions cut 6 bases from V and 0 bases from J, with 8 bases between. The CDR3 has 13 residues. The CDR3 reads CASRGLVNTEAFF. The CDR3 DNA follows: TGTGCCAGCAGGGGGCTAGTGAACACTGAAGCTTTCTTT.

Worth noting for this clone: This sample includes further DNA sequences coding for the same CDR3. The chain uses TRBV7-2 and TRBJ1-5, with D perhaps TRBD1 (6 bases). V shed 3 bases and J shed 6 bases, with 12 bases lying between them. The CDR3 runs to 14 residues. The V gene's germline CDR1 is SGHTA and CDR2 FQGNSA. The DNA of the CDR3 is TGTGCCAGCAGCTTTTTACAGGGCGGTCAGCCCCAGCATTTT. Encoded protein: CASSFLQGGQPQHF.

The rearrangement links TRBV2 to TRBJ2-7, with 11 bases aligning to TRBD2. Trimming at V came to 6 bases and at J to 4 bases, leaving 2 bases not matched to a gene. From germline, CDR1 is SNHLY and CDR2 FYNNEI. This CDR3 is built from 13 residues. CDR3 DNA: TGTGCCAGCAGACTAGCGGGGGCGTACGAGCAGTACTTC. Translating it yields CASRLAGAYEQYF.